This T cell receptor (beta chain) was profiled in a study of shared clonotypes between healthy human individuals. Findings and limits, study-wide: Tissue TCR repertoires likely differ from these blood-only repertoires.

Germline CDR1 is SNHLY and CDR2 is FYNNEI. The V gene lost 6 bases and the J gene lost 9 bases, with 16 bases spanning the gap. The CDR3 is made up of 13 amino acids. Produced via immunoSEQ multiplex PCR; TCRdb's table is partial and in-frame only. The sample shows about 480,000 clones, about 75% of them seen only once. Turning to this clone: Its specificity is not known.

The sequenced sample consisted of PBMCs. The genes are TRBV2 and TRBJ2-3; D ambiguous. This TCR came from a woman between 40 and 50 years old in good health. Some clones in this sample may be carry-over from other donors' samples. In DNA form, the CDR3 reads TGTGCCAGCAGCTACCTCGCGTTAAAGACGCAGTATTTT. Translating it yields CASSYLALKTQYF.